The 15 T cell receptor beta chains presented below share a single source sample, sequenced in a study of blood T cells in healthy people across ages. Through a sample-barcoded 5' primer and a J-beta primer mix, a second PCR was run for 7 to 11 cycles. TCRdb redid the calling of the 5' RACE reads with MiXCR, one entry per CDR3 protein. The table has around 780,000 distinct CDR3 sequences, around 24% seen once; the top ten hold around 3%. This sample was shared with a second study, whose subject was T cells of mothers and their children.

The sample consisted of blood. Receptor source: a boy aged 5-17 years in good health.

The rearrangement uses TRBV7-9 and TRBJ2-3; D may be TRBD2 (6 bases). The CDR3 extends over 14 amino acids. Looked up from germline, CDR1 is SEHNR and CDR2 is FQNEAQ (reference sequence). The V end lost 5 bases, the J end lost 5 bases, and 14 bases lay between the germline ends. The CDR3, as DNA: TGTGCCAGCAGCCCTTGGACTAATCAAGATACGCAGTATTTT. It yields the protein CASSPWTNQDTQYF.

V and J are TRBV7-9 and TRBJ1-4; the D gene is possibly TRBD1 (6 bases). The germline V gene encodes CDR1 SEHNR and CDR2 FQNEAQ (reference sequence). The V end was cut by 4 bases, the J end by 6 bases, with 12 bases between. The CDR3 extends over 14 amino acids. CDR3 region: CASSSTGTDEKLFF. CDR3 nucleotide sequence: TGTGCCAGCAGCTCAACAGGGACGGATGAAAAACTGTTTTTT. The whole variable domain, filled in from reference TRBV7-9 and TRBJ1-4, reads DTGVSQNPRHKITKRGQNVTFRCDPISEHNRLYWYRQTLGQGPEFLTYFQNEAQLEKSRLLSDRFSAERPKGSFSTLEIQRTEQGDSAMYLCASSSTGTDEKLFFGSGTQLSVL.

The rearrangement links TRBV30 to TRBJ2-5, with TRBD2 identical over 10 bases. CDR3 length equals 14 residues. V lost 3 bases to trimming and J lost 11 bases; unmatched junction nucleotides: 12. Germline-derived CDR1 and CDR2 are GTSNPN and SVGIG (reference sequence). CDR3 bases: TGTGCCTGGAGGAATAGCGGGGGGTTCGGGGAGCAGTACTTC. Its translation is CAWRNSGGFGEQYF.

The rearrangement joins TRBV20-1 to TRBJ2-7, with TRBD1 matching over 10 bases. The junction had 13 bases not matched to a gene; V was cut back by 1 base and J by 7 bases. Germline V gene sequence: CDR1 DFQATT, CDR2 SNEGSKA (reference sequence). The CDR3 has 16 amino acids. The CDR3 nucleotides are TGCAGTGCTAGAGCCAACGTGGGACAGGGGACTTGGGAGCAGTACTTC. Protein sequence: CSARANVGQGTWEQYF.

The chain employs TRBV11-2 and TRBJ2-1, with 7 bases matching TRBD2. Trimming removed 6 bases from V and 3 bases from J; junction bases left unmatched: 8. This CDR3 is built from 15 residues. Looked up from germline, CDR1 is SGHAT and CDR2 is FQNNGV. The CDR3 bases are TGTGCCAGCAGTCCTACAGCGGGGAACTACAATGAGCAGTTCTTC. Residues: CASSPTAGNYNEQFF.

This clonotype was picked up a small number of times. V and J are TRBV2 and TRBJ2-5; D is perhaps TRBD2 (5 bases). V was pared by 8 bases and J by 2 bases, with 15 bases between. Looked up from germline, CDR1 is SNHLY and CDR2 is FYNNEI. CDR3 length: 14 residues. DNA of the CDR3: TGTGCCAGCGGACTCCGGCAGATTCAAGAGACCCAGTACTTC. Translated: CASGLRQIQETQYF.

V usage is TRBV7-3 and J usage is TRBJ2-2, with 8 bases lining up with TRBD1. From germline, CDR1 is SGHTA and CDR2 FQGTGA. This CDR3 is built from 16 residues. Germline trimming cut 1 base from V and 2 bases from J; bases unmatched to any gene: 3. The CDR3 coding sequence is TGTGCCAGCAGCTTAAACCAGGGGGCCAACACCGGGGAGCTGTTTTTT. It encodes CASSLNQGANTGELFF.

The J gene is TRBJ2-1, the V gene TRBV19, with TRBD2 identical over 8 bases. The CDR3 has 18 residues. After removal of 3 bases from V and 4 bases from J, the junction contained 14 bases not matched to a gene. Germline V gives CDR1 LNHDA, CDR2 SQIVND (reference sequence). The CDR3 nucleotides are TGTGCCAGTAGTATTAGGGATGGGAGCGGGGGAATATACAATGAGCAGTTCTTC. It encodes CASSIRDGSGGIYNEQFF.

The chain carries TRBV7-6 and TRBJ1-1; tentatively, D is TRBD1 (6 bases). The length of the CDR3 is 14 residues. Looked up from germline, CDR1 is SGHVS and CDR2 is FNYEAQ. V was clipped by 4 bases and J by 4 bases, with 13 bases between them. The CDR3 here is CASSSTTGSTEAFF. CDR3 bases: TGTGCCAGCAGCTCGACGACAGGTTCCACTGAAGCTTTCTTT.

The V gene is TRBV28, the J gene TRBJ1-1; 11 bases are a match to TRBD1. Looked up from germline, CDR1 is MDHEN and CDR2 is SYDVKM. There are 16 residues in the CDR3. V was clipped by 4 bases and J by 6 bases; unmatched bases: 10. The CDR3 sequence: CASSSRDRGYVAEAFF. Here the CDR3 DNA reads TGTGCCAGCAGTTCCCGGGACAGGGGGTACGTTGCTGAAGCTTTCTTT.

A note on this clonotype: The junction and the germline gene differ at one end; a read error may be behind it. The chain links TRBV7-8 to TRBJ2-5; TRBD2 matches at 10 bases. The J call may be faulty, since TRBJ2-7 better matches the DNA end. The CDR3 consists of 15 residues. Germline-derived CDR1 and CDR2 are SGHVS and FQNEAQ. The CDR3, as DNA: TGTGCCAGCACCTTAAAAACTAGCGGGGTTTACGAGCAGTACTTC. Residues: CASTLKTSGVYEQYF.

This clonotype was recorded at least ten times. The chain joins TRBV2 to TRBJ2-1, with TRBD1 matching 9 bases. V was clipped by 7 bases and J by 3 bases; unmatched bases: 4. The CDR3 has 14 residues. Germline V CDR1 and CDR2: SNHLY, FYNNEI. Here the CDR3 DNA reads TGTGCCAGCACCAAGGACAGGGGCTACAATGAGCAGTTCTTC. It yields the protein CASTKDRGYNEQFF.

This clonotype has a handful of counts. The chain carries TRBV6-5 and TRBJ2-5, with TRBD2 matching 7 bases. Germline trimming cut 2 bases from V and 4 bases from J; bases unmatched to any gene: 10. There are 16 residues in the CDR3. In germline, CDR1 is MNHEY, CDR2 SVGAGI. In DNA, the CDR3 is TGTGCCAGCAGTTACCGAGGGTTGGGGAGGGGAGAGACCCAGTACTTC. Its protein is CASSYRGLGRGETQYF.

This chain uses TRBV20-1 with TRBJ2-7; TRBD1 agrees at 11 bases. The CDR3 length is 15 residues. V gave up 2 bases and J gave up 1 base; unmatched junction bases: 4. Per germline, CDR1 DFQATT and CDR2 SNEGSKA (reference sequence). DNA of the CDR3: TGCAGTGCTAGAACCGGGACAGGGGGGTCCTACGAGCAGTACTTC. As protein: CSARTGTGGSYEQYF.

The chain has TRBV9 and TRBJ2-7; D is perhaps TRBD2 (5 bases). CDR1 and CDR2 (germline): SGDLS, YYNGEE. This CDR3 contains 15 residues. V was cut by 0 bases and J by 1 base, with 11 bases left in between. In nucleotides, the CDR3 is TGTGCCAGCAGCGTAGAGGCGGGTCGGTCCTACGAGCAGTACTTC. It translates to CASSVEAGRSYEQYF.